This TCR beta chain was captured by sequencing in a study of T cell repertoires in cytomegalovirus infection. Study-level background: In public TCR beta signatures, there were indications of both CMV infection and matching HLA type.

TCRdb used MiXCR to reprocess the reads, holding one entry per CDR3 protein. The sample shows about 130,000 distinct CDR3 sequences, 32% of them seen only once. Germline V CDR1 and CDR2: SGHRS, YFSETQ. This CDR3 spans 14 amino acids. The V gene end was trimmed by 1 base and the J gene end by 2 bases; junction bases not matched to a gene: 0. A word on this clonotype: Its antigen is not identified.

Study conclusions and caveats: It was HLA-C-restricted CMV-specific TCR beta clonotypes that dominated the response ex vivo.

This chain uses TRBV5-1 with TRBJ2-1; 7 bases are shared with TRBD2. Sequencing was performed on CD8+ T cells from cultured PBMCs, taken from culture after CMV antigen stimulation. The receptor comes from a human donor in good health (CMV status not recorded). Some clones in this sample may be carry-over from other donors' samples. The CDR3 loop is CASSLRGAYNEQFF. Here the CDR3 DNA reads TGCGCCAGCAGCTTGCGGGGGGCCTACAATGAGCAGTTCTTC.